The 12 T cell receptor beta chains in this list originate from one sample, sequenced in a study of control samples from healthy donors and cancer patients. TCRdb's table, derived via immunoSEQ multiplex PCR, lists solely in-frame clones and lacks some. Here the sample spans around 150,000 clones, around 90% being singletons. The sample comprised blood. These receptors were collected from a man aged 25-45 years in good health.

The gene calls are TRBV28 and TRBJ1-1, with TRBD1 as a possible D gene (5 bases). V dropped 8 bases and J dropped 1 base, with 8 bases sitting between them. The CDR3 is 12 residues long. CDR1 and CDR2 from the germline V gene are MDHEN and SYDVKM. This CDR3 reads CASEGQNTEAFF. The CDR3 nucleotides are TGTGCCAGCGAAGGACAGAACACTGAAGCTTTCTTT.

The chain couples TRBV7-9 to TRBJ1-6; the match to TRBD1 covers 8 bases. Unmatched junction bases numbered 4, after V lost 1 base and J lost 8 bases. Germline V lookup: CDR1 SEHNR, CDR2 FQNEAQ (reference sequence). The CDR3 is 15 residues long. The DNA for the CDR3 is TGTGCCAGCAGCTTAGGTATGACAGGGGATTCACCCCTCCACTTT. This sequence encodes CASSLGMTGDSPLHF.

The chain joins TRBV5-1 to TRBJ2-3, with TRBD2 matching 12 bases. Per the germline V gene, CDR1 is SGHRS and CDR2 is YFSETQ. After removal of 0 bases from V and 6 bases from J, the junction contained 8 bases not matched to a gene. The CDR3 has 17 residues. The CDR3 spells CASSLAASGGAVDTQYF. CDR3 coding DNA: TGCGCCAGCAGCTTGGCGGCTAGCGGGGGGGCCGTGGATACGCAGTATTTT.

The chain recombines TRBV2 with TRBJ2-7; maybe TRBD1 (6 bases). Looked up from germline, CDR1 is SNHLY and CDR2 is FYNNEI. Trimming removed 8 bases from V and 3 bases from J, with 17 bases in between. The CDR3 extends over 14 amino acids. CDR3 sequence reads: CASVLGGINYEQYF. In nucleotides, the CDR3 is TGTGCCAGCGTATTAGGGGGTATAAACTACGAGCAGTACTTC.

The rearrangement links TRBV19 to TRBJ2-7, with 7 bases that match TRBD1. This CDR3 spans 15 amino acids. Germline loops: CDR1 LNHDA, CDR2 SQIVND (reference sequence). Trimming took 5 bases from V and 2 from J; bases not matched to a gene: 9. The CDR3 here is CASSDNSGTAYEQYF. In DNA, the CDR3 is TGTGCCAGTAGTGACAACTCCGGGACAGCCTACGAGCAGTACTTC. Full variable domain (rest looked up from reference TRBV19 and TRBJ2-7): DGGITQSPKYLFRKEGQNVTLSCEQNLNHDAMYWYRQDPGQGLRLIYYSQIVNDFQKGDIAEGYSVSREKKESFPLTVTSAQKNPTAFYLCASSDNSGTAYEQYFGPGTRLTVT.

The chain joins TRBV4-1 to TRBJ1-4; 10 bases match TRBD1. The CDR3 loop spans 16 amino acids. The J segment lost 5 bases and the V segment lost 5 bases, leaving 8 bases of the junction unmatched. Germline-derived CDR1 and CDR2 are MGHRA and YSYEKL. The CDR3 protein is CASSIGTGAGNEKLFF. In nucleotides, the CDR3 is TGCGCCAGCAGCATCGGGACAGGGGCCGGCAATGAAAAACTGTTTTTT.

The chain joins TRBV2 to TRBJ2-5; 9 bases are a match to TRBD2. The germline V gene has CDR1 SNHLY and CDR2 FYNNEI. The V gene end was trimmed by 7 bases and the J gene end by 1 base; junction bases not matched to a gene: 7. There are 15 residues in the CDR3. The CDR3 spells CASIDRLAVQETQYF. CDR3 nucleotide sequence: TGTGCCAGCATAGATAGACTAGCGGTCCAAGAGACCCAGTACTTC. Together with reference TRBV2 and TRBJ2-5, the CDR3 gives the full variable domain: EPEVTQTPSHQVTQMGQEVILRCVPISNHLYFYWYRQILGQKVEFLVSFYNNEISEKSEIFDDQFSVERPDGSNFTLKIRSTKLEDSAMYFCASIDRLAVQETQYFGPGTRLLVL.

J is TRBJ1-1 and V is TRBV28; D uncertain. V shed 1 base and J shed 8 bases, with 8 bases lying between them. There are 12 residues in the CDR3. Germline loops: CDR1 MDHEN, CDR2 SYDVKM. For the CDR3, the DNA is TGTGCCAGCAGTTTATACACAGCAGAAGCTTTCTTT. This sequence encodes CASSLYTAEAFF.

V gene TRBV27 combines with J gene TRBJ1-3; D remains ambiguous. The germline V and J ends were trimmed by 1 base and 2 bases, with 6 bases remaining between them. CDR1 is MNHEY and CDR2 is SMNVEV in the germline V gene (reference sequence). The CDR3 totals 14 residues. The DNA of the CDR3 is TGTGCCAGCAGTTTATATCCAGCTGGAAACACCATATATTTT. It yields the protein CASSLYPAGNTIYF.

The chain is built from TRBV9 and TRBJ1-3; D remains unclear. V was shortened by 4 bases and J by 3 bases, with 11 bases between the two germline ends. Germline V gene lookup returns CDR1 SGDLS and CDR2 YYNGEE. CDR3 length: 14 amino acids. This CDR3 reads CASSPSEGGNTIYF. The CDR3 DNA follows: TGTGCCAGCAGCCCTTCAGAAGGTGGAAACACCATATATTTT.

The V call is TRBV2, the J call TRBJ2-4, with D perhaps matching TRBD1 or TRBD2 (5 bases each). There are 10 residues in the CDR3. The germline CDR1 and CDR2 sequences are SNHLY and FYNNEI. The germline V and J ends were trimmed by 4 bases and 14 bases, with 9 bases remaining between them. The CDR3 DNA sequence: TGTGCCAGCAGTGTTGGGACGGAGTACTTC. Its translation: CASSVGTEYF.

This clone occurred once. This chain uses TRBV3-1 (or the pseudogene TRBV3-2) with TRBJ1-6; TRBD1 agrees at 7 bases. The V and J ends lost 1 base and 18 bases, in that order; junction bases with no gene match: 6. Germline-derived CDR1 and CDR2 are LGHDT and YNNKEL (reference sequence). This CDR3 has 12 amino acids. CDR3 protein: CASSQAGAGGHF. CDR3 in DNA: TGTGCCAGCAGCCAAGCAGGGGCAGGGGGCCACTTT.